A single sample gave rise to the 17 T cell receptor beta chains below, sequenced in a study of CD8 T cells in ankylosing spondylitis. Each CDR3 protein gets one entry after TCRdb re-called the 5' RACE reads with MiXCR. The sample lists 200,000 to 250,000 distinct CDR3 sequences, 20% to 30% occurring once. The sequencing input was blood, either unsorted or a sorted T cell fraction (not recorded which). These receptors were obtained from a male donor with ankylosing spondylitis or in good health (not recorded which).

This clonotype was picked up many times. The chain links TRBV10-2 to TRBJ2-3, with 7 bases identical to TRBD1. With V trimmed by 6 bases and J by 2 bases, 8 bases remained unmatched. The CDR3 sequence is 15 residues long. Germline V CDR1 and CDR2: WSHSY, SAAADI. The DNA of the CDR3 is TGCGCCAGCAGAGTCGACAGGGCGGTCACAGATACGCAGTATTTT. Translating it yields CASRVDRAVTDTQYF.

The J gene is TRBJ2-1, the V gene TRBV20-1, with 10 bases aligning to TRBD2. Germline V gives CDR1 DFQATT, CDR2 SNEGSKA (reference sequence). The CDR3 extends over 17 amino acids. The J segment lost 0 bases and the V segment lost 1 base, leaving 6 bases of the junction unmatched. CDR3 nucleotides: TGCAGTGCTAGAGGGTCTAGCGGGAGACCCTCCTACAATGAGCAGTTCTTC. It translates to CSARGSSGRPSYNEQFF.

The rearrangement links TRBV2 to TRBJ2-1; TRBD2 matches 14 bases. This CDR3 spans 15 amino acids. The V and J ends lost 11 bases and 8 bases, in that order; junction bases with no gene match: 11. In germline, CDR1 is SNHLY, CDR2 FYNNEI. DNA for the CDR3: TGTGCCGGAAGGAGGGGACTAGCGGGAGTTCATGAGCAGTTCTTC. Translation: CAGRRGLAGVHEQFF.

The rearrangement uses TRBV20-1 and TRBJ2-7; 9 positions agree with TRBD1. With 7 bases clipped from V and 1 base from J, the junction kept 5 bases outside the gene matches. Germline V gives CDR1 DFQATT, CDR2 SNEGSKA (reference sequence). This CDR3 spans 13 amino acids. CDR3 in amino acids: CSGGTGNSYEQYF. In DNA, the CDR3 is TGCAGTGGGGGGACAGGGAATTCCTACGAGCAGTACTTC.

The rearrangement links TRBV15 to TRBJ2-1; the D is unclear. The CDR3 sequence is 18 residues long. V lost 0 bases to trimming and J lost 4 bases, with 19 bases between them. Germline-derived CDR1 and CDR2 are LNHNV and YYDKDF (reference sequence). DNA for the CDR3: TGTGCCACCAGCAGAGATCTATCGTCGCCTGGACCGTACAATGAGCAGTTCTTC. It yields the protein CATSRDLSSPGPYNEQFF.

The chain is built from TRBV20-1 and TRBJ2-7, with unresolved D. The germline V gene has CDR1 DFQATT and CDR2 SNEGSKA (reference sequence). V was clipped by 3 bases and J by 1 base, with 13 bases between them. This CDR3 is built from 14 residues. CDR3 sequence reads: CSARMGMESYEQYF. CDR3 sequence (DNA): TGCAGTGCTAGGATGGGAATGGAGTCCTACGAGCAGTACTTC.

This chain connects TRBV20-1 to TRBJ2-3, with 10 bases identical to TRBD2. V was pared by 1 base and J by 2 bases, with 3 bases of the junction left unmatched. The CDR3 runs 15 residues. Germline V CDR1 and CDR2: DFQATT, SNEGSKA (reference sequence). The CDR3 sequence: CSARAGLAITDTQYF. CDR3 nucleotides: TGCAGTGCTAGAGCGGGACTAGCGATCACAGATACGCAGTATTTT.

This clonotype was observed many times. The chain is built from TRBV18 and TRBJ2-1, with TRBD1 matching 8 bases. With V trimmed by 3 bases and J by 9 bases, 4 bases remained unmatched. CDR1 and CDR2 from the germline V gene are KGHSH and LQKENI. The length of the CDR3 is 13 residues. CDR3 DNA: TGTGCCAGCTCACCGGGACAGGCTGGTGAGCAGTTCTTC. This translates into CASSPGQAGEQFF.

The V call is TRBV7-3, the J call TRBJ2-7, with 7 bases fitting TRBD2. After removal of 2 bases from V and 2 bases from J, the junction contained 6 bases not matched to a gene. Germline assignment: CDR1 SGHTA and CDR2 FQGTGA. The CDR3 runs 15 residues. The CDR3 DNA sequence: TGTGCCAGCAGCTTAGCGGCTAGCGGACCCTACGAGCAGTACTTC. Its translation is CASSLAASGPYEQYF. The whole variable domain, filled in from reference TRBV7-3 and TRBJ2-7, reads GAGVSQTPSNKVTEKGKYVELRCDPISGHTALYWYRQSLGQGPEFLIYFQGTGAADDSGLPNDRFFAVRPEGSVSTLKIQRTERGDSAVYLCASSLAASGPYEQYFGPGTRLTVT.

CDR3 residues: CASSPYAGQGPYEQYF. DNA of the CDR3: TGTGCCAGCAGCCCTTACGCGGGACAGGGACCCTACGAGCAGTACTTC. This chain links TRBV9 with TRBJ2-7, with 9 nucleotides matching TRBD1. The trim removed 4 bases at V and 2 bases at J, leaving 10 bases unmatched. The germline gives CDR1 SGDLS, CDR2 YYNGEE. The CDR3 consists of 16 residues.

The sample holds many counts of this clonotype. The chain links TRBV10-3 to TRBJ2-1; D is perhaps TRBD1 (5 bases). Germline CDR1 and CDR2: ENHRY and SYGVKD. This CDR3 spans 15 amino acids. Trimming pared 0 bases from V and 1 base from J, leaving 7 bases between. CDR3 residues: CAISESQGSYNEQFF. CDR3 sequence (DNA): TGTGCCATCAGTGAGTCGCAGGGATCCTACAATGAGCAGTTCTTC.

This clonotype was counted ten times or more. The chain employs TRBV28 and TRBJ1-1; 7 bases are a match to TRBD1. Looked up from germline, CDR1 is MDHEN and CDR2 is SYDVKM. J gave up 1 base and V 3 bases, and 5 bases lay outside the gene matches. The CDR3 consists of 15 residues. The CDR3: CASSFETGANTEAFF. In nucleotides, the CDR3 is TGTGCCAGCAGTTTTGAAACAGGGGCGAACACTGAAGCTTTCTTT. The full variable domain, its missing parts supplied by reference TRBV28 and TRBJ1-1, is DVKVTQSSRYLVKRTGEKVFLECVQDMDHENMFWYRQDPGLGLRLIYFSYDVKMKEKGDIPEGYSVSREKKERFSLILESASTNQTSMYLCASSFETGANTEAFFGQGTRLTVV.

V usage is TRBV5-6 and J usage is TRBJ2-1, with 10 bases identical to TRBD2. J lost 2 bases, V lost 3 bases, and 11 bases had no gene match. The CDR3 runs to 18 residues. Germline lookup yields CDR1 SGHDT and CDR2 YYEEEE. CDR3 amino acids: CASSSRTSGTYPYNEQFF. CDR3 nucleotide sequence: TGTGCCAGCAGCTCGCGCACTAGCGGGACTTATCCCTACAATGAGCAGTTCTTC. The full variable domain, its missing parts supplied by reference TRBV5-6 and TRBJ2-1, is DAGVTQSPTHLIKTRGQQVTLRCSPKSGHDTVSWYQQALGQGPQFIFQYYEEEERQRGNFPDRFSGHQFPNYSSELNVNALLLGDSALYLCASSSRTSGTYPYNEQFFGPGTRLTVL.

The table lists this clonotype with many counts. The rearrangement links TRBV5-1 to TRBJ1-2, with 7 positions matching TRBD1. The CDR3 is made up of 14 amino acids. V dropped 5 bases and J dropped 4; count of bases not matched to a gene: 8. CDR1 SGHRS and CDR2 YFSETQ come from the germline V gene. The CDR3 region has the DNA TGCGCCAGCAGACTGACTACAGGGGCCTATGGCTACACCTTC. This codes for CASRLTTGAYGYTF.

This clonotype occurred many times. This chain joins TRBV6-1 and TRBJ2-3; D is undetermined. V shed 1 base and J shed 7 bases, with 0 bases lying between them. Germline V lookup: CDR1 MNHNS, CDR2 SASEGT. CDR3 size: 10 residues. The CDR3 here is CASSEDTQYF. In DNA form, the CDR3 reads TGTGCCAGCAGTGAAGATACGCAGTATTTT.

This clonotype was counted at least ten times. The rearrangement uses TRBV5-1 and TRBJ1-5, with D possibly matching TRBD1 (5 bases). Deletions cut 2 bases from V and 4 bases from J, with 13 bases between. The CDR3 spans 15 residues. Germline lookup yields CDR1 SGHRS and CDR2 YFSETQ. CDR3 amino acids: CASSLEGELNQPQHF. CDR3 sequence (DNA): TGCGCCAGCAGCTTAGAAGGGGAACTTAATCAGCCCCAGCATTTT.

This clonotype was seen ten or more times. The chain employs TRBV5-6 and TRBJ1-5; 9 positions match TRBD1. The CDR3 is 16 amino acids. Per the germline V gene, CDR1 is SGHDT and CDR2 is YYEEEE. J lost 6 bases, V lost 4 bases, and 11 bases had no gene match. The CDR3 reads CASSLDRGGGGQPQHF. Here the CDR3 DNA reads TGTGCCAGCAGCCTGGACAGGGGAGGAGGTGGTCAGCCCCAGCATTTT.